This passage covers 8 T cell receptor beta chains from one sample sequenced in a study of OX40 agonist ivuxolimab in advanced cancers. Profiled with immunoSEQ multiplex PCR; TCRdb holds only in-frame clones, not every one. Counted here are about 75,000 clones, 90% occurring once; the ten biggest clones make up roughly 0.37%. This specimen consisted of CD4+ or CD8+ T cells sorted from blood, obtained in a trial of the OX40 agonist ivuxolimab. The source is an adult with an advanced solid tumor such as melanoma, head and neck, liver or kidney cancer.

The V and J genes are TRBV9 and TRBJ1-1; 10 nucleotides match TRBD1. Germline V CDR1 and CDR2: SGDLS, YYNGEE. There are 18 residues in the CDR3. The V segment lost 0 bases and the J segment 4 bases; nucleotides outside the gene matches: 12. CDR3 loop: CASSVAGQGGREGTEAFF. As DNA, the CDR3 is TGTGCCAGCAGCGTAGCTGGACAGGGGGGAAGAGAGGGCACTGAAGCTTTCTTT.

The chain joins TRBV28 to TRBJ1-5, with D tentatively TRBD1 (6 bases). The V gene's germline CDR1 is MDHEN and CDR2 SYDVKM. The CDR3 is made up of 16 amino acids. The germline V and J ends were trimmed by 7 bases and 9 bases, with 25 bases remaining between them. The DNA for the CDR3 is TGTGCCAGCATTCCCTCAGGGGCAGTATCCTTCAGGCCCCAGCATTTT. Its protein product is CASIPSGAVSFRPQHF.

V usage is TRBV7-8 and J usage is TRBJ2-7; 9 bases match TRBD2. This CDR3 is built from 15 residues. Germline CDR1 reads SGHVS; CDR2 reads FQNEAQ. Trimming cost V 0 bases and J 4 bases; bases outside gene matches: 4. The CDR3 region has the DNA TGTGCCAGCAGCTTAGCGGCGGGGGGGCAATACGAGCAGTACTTC. Translation gives CASSLAAGGQYEQYF.

The chain joins TRBV29-1 to TRBJ2-1, with 8 bases identical to TRBD1. The germline V gene encodes CDR1 SQVTM and CDR2 ANQGSEA. Trimming took 5 bases from V and 0 from J; bases not matched to a gene: 3. This CDR3 contains 14 residues. The CDR3 spells CSVTGGTSYNEQFF. CDR3 bases: TGCAGCGTTACAGGGGGGACCTCCTACAATGAGCAGTTCTTC.

The rearrangement links TRBV7-9 to TRBJ2-3; D gene ambiguous. Trimming shortened V by 4 bases and J by 4 bases, and 12 bases separated the two germline ends. The CDR3 spans 14 residues. Germline CDR1 is SEHNR and CDR2 is FQNEAQ (reference sequence). CDR3 nucleotides: TGTGCCAGCAGCTCCCGTGCTAGTTCAGATACGCAGTATTTT. It codes for CASSSRASSDTQYF.

This clone appeared a few times. The chain employs TRBV5-1 and TRBJ1-4; 8 bases fit TRBD1. The CDR3 has 15 amino acids. The germline CDR1 and CDR2 sequences are SGHRS and YFSETQ. V was clipped by 4 bases and J by 4 bases; unmatched bases: 6. CDR3 amino acids: CASSLQGAINEKLFF. In nucleotides, the CDR3 is TGCGCCAGCAGCCTTCAGGGGGCAATTAATGAAAAACTGTTTTTT.

The V gene is TRBV7-2, the J gene TRBJ1-3; D not resolved. The CDR3 runs to 15 residues. V was trimmed by 1 base and J by 1 base, leaving 8 bases between them. Germline values: CDR1 SGHTA, CDR2 FQGNSA. CDR3 coding DNA: TGTGCCAGCAGCTTAGTTTCCAGTTCTGGAAACACCATATATTTT. It specifies CASSLVSSSGNTIYF. Supplemented by reference TRBV7-2 and TRBJ1-3, the full variable domain reads GAGVSQSPSNKVTEKGKDVELRCDPISGHTALYWYRQSLGQGLEFLIYFQGNSAPDKSGLPSDRFSAERTGGSVSTLTIQRTQQEDSAVYLCASSLVSSSGNTIYFGEGSWLTVV.

The chain links TRBV19 to TRBJ2-5; 8 bases line up with TRBD1. The J segment lost 1 base and the V segment lost 4 bases, leaving 11 bases of the junction unmatched. Germline lookup yields CDR1 LNHDA and CDR2 SQIVND (reference sequence). The CDR3 spans 17 residues. The CDR3 protein is CASSTAHRGFLQETQYF. In DNA, the CDR3 is TGTGCCAGTAGTACAGCCCACAGGGGGTTTCTCCAAGAGACCCAGTACTTC. Full variable domain (outside the CDR3, taken from reference TRBV19 and TRBJ2-5): DGGITQSPKYLFRKEGQNVTLSCEQNLNHDAMYWYRQDPGQGLRLIYYSQIVNDFQKGDIAEGYSVSREKKESFPLTVTSAQKNPTAFYLCASSTAHRGFLQETQYFGPGTRLLVL.